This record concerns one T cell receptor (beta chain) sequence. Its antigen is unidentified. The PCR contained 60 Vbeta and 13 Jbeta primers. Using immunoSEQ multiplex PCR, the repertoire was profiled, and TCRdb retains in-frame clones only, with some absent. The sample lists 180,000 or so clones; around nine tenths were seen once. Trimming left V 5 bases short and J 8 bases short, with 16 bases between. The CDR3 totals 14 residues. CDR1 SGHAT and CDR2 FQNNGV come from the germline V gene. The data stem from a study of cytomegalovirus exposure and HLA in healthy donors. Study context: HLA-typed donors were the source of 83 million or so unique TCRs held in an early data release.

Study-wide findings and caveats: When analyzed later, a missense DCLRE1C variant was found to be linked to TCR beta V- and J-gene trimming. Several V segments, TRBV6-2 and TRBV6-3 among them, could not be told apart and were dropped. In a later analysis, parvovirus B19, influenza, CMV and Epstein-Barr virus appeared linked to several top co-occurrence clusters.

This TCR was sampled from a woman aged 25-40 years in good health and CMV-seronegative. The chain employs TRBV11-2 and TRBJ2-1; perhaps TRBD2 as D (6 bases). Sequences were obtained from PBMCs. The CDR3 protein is CASSRGTAVDEQFF. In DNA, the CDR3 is TGTGCCAGCAGCCGAGGGACTGCGGTTGATGAGCAGTTCTTC.